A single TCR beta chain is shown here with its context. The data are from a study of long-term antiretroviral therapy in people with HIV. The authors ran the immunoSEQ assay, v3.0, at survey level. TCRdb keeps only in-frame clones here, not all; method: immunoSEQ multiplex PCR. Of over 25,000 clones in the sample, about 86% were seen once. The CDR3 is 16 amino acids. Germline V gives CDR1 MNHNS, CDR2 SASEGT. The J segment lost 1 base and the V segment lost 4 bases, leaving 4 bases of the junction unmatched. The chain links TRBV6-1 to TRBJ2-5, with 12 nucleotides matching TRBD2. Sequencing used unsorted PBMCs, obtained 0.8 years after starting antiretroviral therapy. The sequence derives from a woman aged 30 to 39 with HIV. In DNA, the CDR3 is TGTGCCAGCAGTGTACTACTAGCGGGGGGCCAAGAGACCCAGTACTTC. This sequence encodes CASSVLLAGGQETQYF.